The clone carrying this T cell receptor (beta chain) was recorded at least ten times. This sample is part of a study of regulatory T cells in long-lasting Graves disease. The wider study: Antithyroid drug use was under 3 months in newly diagnosed Graves' patients.

J was trimmed by 0 bases and V by 7 bases; bases with no gene match: 5. The CDR3 is made up of 14 amino acids. Germline CDR1 and CDR2: SQVTM and ANQGSEA. Relying on iRepertoire HTBI primers and Arm-PCR of CDR3 regions, the team built TCR beta libraries. MiXCR, run by TCRdb on the multiplex PCR reads, gives a single entry per CDR3 protein. This table holds 540,000 or so distinct CDR3 sequences, roughly 13% found once. Time point meaning: newly diagnosed GD, antithyroid drugs for less than 3 months. Scientists built the TCR library using RNA that was extracted from PBMCs. The sample also formed part of further work on T cells in Graves' hyperthyroidism and ophthalmopathy. This second study notes: HTBI primers were employed in a first-round RT-PCR of the TCR CDR3.

This TCR was recovered from a man in his thirties or forties with Graves disease. This sample comprised peripheral blood mononuclear cells (PBMCs), obtained at new diagnosis, from a patient treated with antithyroid drugs. The chain is built from TRBV29-1 and TRBJ2-2, with 7 bases identical to TRBD1. In DNA form, the CDR3 reads TGCAGCGGGTGGGACAGAACGAACACCGGGGAGCTGTTTTTT. This sequence encodes CSGWDRTNTGELFF.